A selection of T cell receptor beta chains follows, all from one sample in a study of T cells after posttransplantation cyclophosphamide. Profiling relied on immunoSEQ multiplex PCR, and the TCRdb table lists in-frame clones only, not all of them. Found here are tens of thousands of clones, no singletons; the ten largest cover more than 2%. Input material: PBMCs. All receptors derive from a man aged 35-49 years in good health, CMV-negative, and a related stem cell transplant donor. The CDR3 runs from the conserved cysteine through the conserved F or W. Fields, in order: D gene, V gene, clone size, J gene, CDR3 protein, CDR3 DNA. The D gene is left open where the match is weak. Clone size, where shown, is once, few, many, or a class for clones that have expanded.

TRBD1,TRBV30,many,TRBJ1-4,CAWIGTGRAEKLFF,TGTGCCTGGATTGGGACAGGGAGGGCAGAAAAACTGTTTTTT
-,TRBV10-2,many,TRBJ2-7,CASSLDYEQYF,TGCGCCAGCAGTTTAGATTACGAGCAGTACTTC
-,TRBV11-2,few,TRBJ2-2,CASSYATNTGELFF,TGTGCCAGCAGCTATGCAACAAACACCGGGGAGCTGTTTTTT
-,TRBV7-6,many,TRBJ2-7,CASSFSDSETYEQYF,TGTGCCAGCAGCTTCTCGGACAGCGAGACCTACGAGCAGTACTTC
-,TRBV7-8,many,TRBJ1-1,CASSDSADTEAFF,TGTGCCAGCAGTGACTCGGCTGACACTGAAGCTTTCTTT
-,TRBV4-2,many,TRBJ2-3,CASSQESGPGEDTQYF,TGTGCCAGCAGCCAAGAATCCGGCCCCGGGGAGGATACGCAGTATTTT
TRBD2,TRBV11-2,many,TRBJ2-1,CASSLVTSGNEQFF,TGTGCCAGCAGCTTAGTGACTAGCGGGAATGAGCAGTTCTTC
TRBD2,TRBV5-1,many,TRBJ2-3,CASSFSGGADTQYF,TGCGCCAGCAGCTTTAGCGGGGGGGCAGATACGCAGTATTTT
-,TRBV16,many,TRBJ1-3,CASSQSAGRLGNTIYF,TGTGCCAGCAGCCAATCTGCGGGACGACTTGGAAACACCATATATTTT
TRBD2,TRBV18,few,TRBJ2-1,CASSPPGGGYNEQFF,TGTGCCAGCTCACCACCGGGCGGGGGTTACAATGAGCAGTTCTTC
TRBD2,TRBV4-1,few,TRBJ2-1,CASSQEGGGGGYNEQFF,TGCGCCAGCAGCCAAGAAGGTGGCGGGGGGGGCTACAATGAGCAGTTCTTC
-,TRBV19,many,TRBJ1-5,CASSIRDNQPQHF,TGTGCCAGTAGTATTCGGGATAATCAGCCCCAGCATTTT
-,TRBV12-5,many,TRBJ2-3,CASGLVPDGIGALTDTQYF,TGTGCTAGTGGTTTGGTTCCCGATGGTATAGGGGCCCTCACAGATACGCAGTATTTT
-,TRBV11-2,few,TRBJ1-6,CASTPTVNSPLHF,TGTGCCAGCACCCCGACTGTGAATTCACCCCTCCACTTT
-,TRBV6-4,many,TRBJ1-5,CASSDSGEGIQPQHF,TGTGCCAGCAGTGACTCGGGGGAGGGTATACAGCCCCAGCATTTT
-,TRBV6-5,many,TRBJ2-7,CASNPLGAAYEQYF,TGTGCCAGCAACCCCCTGGGGGCAGCCTACGAGCAGTACTTC
TRBD1,TRBV5-6,many,TRBJ1-1,CASSLDRFEAFF,TGTGCCAGCAGCCTGGACAGGTTTGAAGCTTTCTTT
TRBD2,TRBV7-2,many,TRBJ2-1,CASSLVGLAGGNEQFF,TGTGCCAGCAGCTTAGTCGGACTAGCGGGAGGGAATGAGCAGTTCTTC
-,TRBV6-1,many,TRBJ1-6,CASSEAGKLPLHF,TGTGCCAGCAGTGAGGCAGGAAAATTGCCCCTCCACTTT
-,TRBV4-3,many,TRBJ2-2,CASSQDVAIGELFF,TGCGCCAGCAGCCAAGATGTCGCGATCGGGGAGCTGTTTTTT
TRBD2,TRBV7-3,few,TRBJ2-2,CASSSLAGGSPGELFF,TGTGCCAGCAGCTCGCTAGCGGGGGGCTCCCCCGGGGAGCTGTTTTTT
TRBD1,TRBV6-5,-,TRBJ2-7,CASSRTGTYEQYF,TGTGCCAGCAGTCGGACAGGGACCTACGAGCAGTACTTC
TRBD1,TRBV6-5,few,TRBJ1-2,CATAQVTGVGGYTF,TGTGCCACCGCCCAGGTGACAGGGGTGGGGGGCTACACCTTC
-,TRBV5-6,many,TRBJ1-6,CASSSNPGYGSPLHF,TGTGCCAGCAGCTCTAACCCAGGGTATGGTTCACCCCTCCACTTT
TRBD2,TRBV25-1,-,TRBJ2-3,CASSDLAGTTDTQYF,TGTGCCAGCAGTGACTTAGCGGGGACCACAGATACGCAGTATTTT
TRBD2,TRBV27,few,TRBJ2-1,CASSLGLAGTNEQFF,TGTGCCAGCAGTCTGGGACTAGCGGGAACAAATGAGCAGTTCTTC
-,TRBV7-9,-,TRBJ2-3,CASSLPIKDTQYF,TGTGCCAGCAGCTTACCCATCAAAGATACGCAGTATTTT
TRBD1,TRBV27,-,TRBJ1-2,CASSIQGRDYGYTF,TGTGCCAGCAGCATACAGGGGCGTGACTATGGCTACACCTTC
-,TRBV6-6,many,TRBJ1-2,CASSYGENGYTF,TGTGCCAGCAGTTACGGTGAGAATGGCTACACCTTC
-,TRBV20-1,few,TRBJ1-2,CSAREEAFYTF,TGCAGTGCTAGAGAGGAGGCGTTCTACACCTTC
TRBD1,TRBV25-1,-,TRBJ1-4,CASSLGQGNEKLFF,TGTGCCAGCAGCCTGGGACAGGGTAATGAAAAACTGTTTTTT
-,TRBV20-1,many,TRBJ2-7,CSARGIEQYF,TGCAGTGCTAGAGGTATCGAGCAGTACTTC
TRBD2,TRBV6-5,many,TRBJ2-1,CASSRTSGINEQFF,TGTGCCAGCAGTCGGACTAGCGGGATCAATGAGCAGTTCTTC
TRBD1,TRBV5-6,many,TRBJ1-4,CASSSIDRGNEKLFF,TGTGCCAGCAGCTCAATCGACAGGGGCAATGAAAAACTGTTTTTT
TRBD1,TRBV6-1,many,TRBJ1-2,CASSGGTELYGYTF,TGTGCCAGCAGCGGCGGGACAGAACTCTATGGCTACACCTTC
-,TRBV7-9,-,TRBJ2-1,CASRNWGGAGDEQFF,TGTGCCAGCAGGAACTGGGGGGGGGCCGGGGATGAGCAGTTCTTC
TRBD2,TRBV27,few,TRBJ2-2,CASSLSGSGGQNTGELFF,TGTGCCAGCAGTTTATCTGGTAGCGGGGGGCAGAACACCGGGGAGCTGTTTTTT
TRBD1,TRBV5-4,many,TRBJ2-4,CASSLRDRGTKNIQYF,TGTGCCAGCAGCCTCCGGGACAGGGGGACCAAAAACATTCAGTACTTC
TRBD1,TRBV2,many,TRBJ2-3,CASSIMDRPTDTQYF,TGTGCCAGCAGTATAATGGACAGGCCCACAGATACGCAGTATTTT
-,TRBV7-7,few,TRBJ2-7,CASSLSSQGEQYF,TGTGCCAGCAGCTTATCTTCTCAGGGGGAGCAGTACTTC
-,TRBV1,few,TRBJ2-7,CTSSQGTPAYEQYF,TGCACCAGCAGCCAGGGCACTCCCGCCTACGAGCAGTACTTC
-,TRBV28,many,TRBJ1-5,CASSYRVSNQPQHF,TGTGCCAGCAGTTACAGGGTTAGCAATCAGCCCCAGCATTTT
-,TRBV21-1,many,TRBJ2-7,CASRRDRVAYEQYF,TGTGCTAGCAGGCGGGACAGGGTGGCCTACGAGCAGTACTTC
-,TRBV5-4,many,TRBJ1-2,CASSERAADYGYTF,TGTGCCAGCAGCGAGAGGGCGGCGGACTATGGCTACACCTTC
-,TRBV18,many,TRBJ1-5,CASSLGGQSNQPQHF,TGTGCCAGCTCCCTCGGGGGGCAGAGCAATCAGCCCCAGCATTTT
TRBD1,TRBV5-3,few,TRBJ2-7,CARSGPGTGKDYEQYF,TGTGCCAGAAGCGGCCCCGGGACAGGCAAGGACTACGAGCAGTACTTC
-,TRBV18,many,TRBJ2-1,CASSPGTPGNEQFF,TGTGCCAGCTCACCAGGGACACCCGGCAATGAGCAGTTCTTC
-,TRBV5-1,many,TRBJ2-7,CASSKRDIFYEQYF,TGCGCCAGCAGCAAAAGGGACATCTTCTACGAGCAGTACTTC
TRBD2,TRBV7-2,many,TRBJ2-1,CASSTGLAGAYNEQFF,TGTGCCAGCAGCACGGGACTAGCGGGGGCTTACAATGAGCAGTTCTTC
-,TRBV2,few,TRBJ1-1,CASSAGGRNTEAFF,TGTGCCAGCAGCGCCGGGGGGAGGAACACTGAAGCTTTCTTT
-,TRBV7-8,few,TRBJ2-3,CASSRGSSRPDTQYF,TGTGCCAGCAGCCGCGGTAGTAGTCGGCCAGATACGCAGTATTTT